This TCR beta chain emerged from a study of cytomegalovirus exposure and HLA in healthy donors. Points from the study as a whole: Cytomegalovirus-associated TCR beta chains were listed, numbering roughly 150.

Trimming removed 1 base from V and 4 bases from J; junction bases left unmatched: 7. CDR1 and CDR2 (germline): SGHTA, FQGNSA. This CDR3 is 16 amino acids long. Vbeta (60) and Jbeta (13) primers were used in the PCR. Sequencing was performed with immunoSEQ multiplex PCR; in TCRdb, only in-frame clones are kept and a portion is missing. The sample holds about 180,000 clones; approximately 83% are singletons and the top ten take around 1.3%. Points on this clone: What it recognizes is unknown.

The chain links TRBV7-2 to TRBJ1-2, with 9 bases fitting TRBD1. Input material: PBMCs. The receptor was isolated from a boy aged 2 to 10 in good health and CMV-seronegative. CDR3 nucleotides: TGTGCCAGCAGCTTAGAACCACAGGGGGCTGGCTATGGCTACACCTTC. As protein: CASSLEPQGAGYGYTF.